A selection of T cell receptor beta chains follows, all from one sample in a study of early stage breast cancer tumors. Here immunoSEQ multiplex PCR was the method, and the copy in TCRdb shows in-frame clones only, minus some. The sample includes more than 60,000 clones, around 80% seen only once; the top ten take 3.5%. Specimen: blood. All receptors derive from a person aged 55 to 70 with breast cancer. Both conserved end residues are part of each CDR3.

>TRBV28|TRBJ1-4
CASSSPRDRGANEKLFF
>TRBV4-1|TRBJ1-2
CASSQEGWDGYTF
>TRBV30|TRBJ2-5
CAWSAPETQYF
>TRBV7-9|TRBJ2-7
CASRVRREGLGVQYF
>TRBV28|TRBJ2-3
CASSSGGGTDTQYF
>TRBV4-2|TRBJ2-5
CASSLGTSGQETQYF
>TRBV10-2|TRBJ1-1
CASSSGTGTEAFF
>TRBV28|TRBJ1-2
CASSLTGDYGYTF
>TRBV30|TRBJ1-6
CAWTGRGNSPLHF
>TRBV29-1|TRBJ2-1
CSCYRTTYNEQFF
>TRBV2|TRBJ2-6
CASKGGLDISRSGANVLTF
>TRBV6-6|TRBJ2-5
CASSDPVPQETQYF
>TRBV5-1|TRBJ2-7
CASSWGSTSRYEQYF
>TRBV30|TRBJ2-5
CAWEGQGAGTQYF
>TRBV2|TRBJ1-5
CASSGQGLNQPQHF
>TRBV7-6|TRBJ1-1
CASSSLHPGDTEAFF
>TRBV21-1|TRBJ2-7
CASSKPFRTEDYEQYF
>TRBV6-6|TRBJ1-2
CASSTTGGTGGYTF
>TRBV5-6|TRBJ2-7
CASSLFYGTGVREQYF
>TRBV7-8|TRBJ2-7
CASSLGVQDYEQYF
>TRBV2|TRBJ1-6
CASSELDRDDSPLHF
>TRBV14|TRBJ1-2
CASSQDLRDREGYTF
>TRBV11-2|TRBJ2-1
CASSHVRGGREQFF
>TRBV5-4|TRBJ2-2
CASSLGGPGGGELFF
>TRBV7-2|TRBJ2-1
CATNPGTAGGRQFF
>TRBV4-1|TRBJ1-2
CASSQGRSTSYGYTF
>TRBV7-3|TRBJ1-1
CASSRRDRGLGNTEAFF
>TRBV10-3|TRBJ1-1
CAIKRVRNTEAFF
>TRBV7-9|TRBJ2-7
CASSPRTMYEQYF
>TRBV7-6|TRBJ2-3
CASSSWTSGFTDTQYF
>TRBV4-1|TRBJ2-3
CASSQDVTPDTQYF
>TRBV30|TRBJ1-3
CAWRSGGASGNTIYF
>TRBV21-1|TRBJ1-2
CASSNEEEKLYGYTF
>TRBV7-3|TRBJ2-1
CASSPPGSSYNEQFF
>TRBV10-3|TRBJ2-7
CAISESGGYEQYF